These T cell receptor beta chains were read from a single sample in a study of PD-1 blockade in classical Hodgkin lymphoma. The repertoire was sequenced with immunoSEQ multiplex PCR; TCRdb's copy has only in-frame clones and lacks some. The sample has 14,000 or so clones, roughly four fifths seen once. Sequencing was performed on peripheral blood mononuclear cells (PBMCs), taken at baseline. The receptors originated from a human donor with classical Hodgkin lymphoma. The CDR3 runs from the conserved cysteine through the conserved F or W. Fields, in order: D gene, J gene, V gene, clone size, CDR3 DNA, CDR3 protein. D genes are given only for firm matches. Rows may omit the clone size; those that give it use once, few, many or a size class.

D: NA
J: TRBJ1-2
V: TRBV4-1
size: NA
DNA: TGCGCCAGCAACCAAGTCCAGGATAACTATGGCTACACCTTC
CDR3: CASNQVQDNYGYTF

D: NA
J: TRBJ2-5
V: TRBV9
size: NA
DNA: TGTGCCAGCAGCGTAGCCCCTAGGGCCGATGGTCGAGAGACCCAGTACTTC
CDR3: CASSVAPRADGRETQYF

D: NA
J: TRBJ2-5
V: TRBV7-3
size: NA
DNA: TGTGCCAGCAGCACCGGGACTCAGAGGGATGAGACCCAGTACTTC
CDR3: CASSTGTQRDETQYF

D: NA
J: TRBJ1-1
V: TRBV7-3
size: medium-sized
DNA: TGTGCCAGCAGCCCACGGGGGGGCCGGGAAGCTTTCTTT
CDR3: CASSPRGGREAFF

D: NA
J: TRBJ2-3
V: TRBV9
size: NA
DNA: TGTGCCAGCAGCGTAAGGCTGGGACAAGGAGCAGATACGCAGTATTTT
CDR3: CASSVRLGQGADTQYF

D: NA
J: TRBJ2-1
V: TRBV9
size: NA
DNA: TGTGCCAGCAGCGTAGTACCCCTGGGTGAGCAGTTCTTC
CDR3: CASSVVPLGEQFF

D: NA
J: TRBJ2-7
V: TRBV5-1
size: NA
DNA: TGCGCCAGCAGCTTGGAAATGCCACCCTACGAGCAGTACTTC
CDR3: CASSLEMPPYEQYF

D: TRBD1
J: TRBJ1-5
V: TRBV2
size: NA
DNA: TGTGCCAGCAGTGATTGGGACAGGAATCAGCCCCAGCATTTT
CDR3: CASSDWDRNQPQHF

D: NA
J: TRBJ1-2
V: TRBV4-1
size: NA
DNA: TGCGCCAGCAGCCAAGATTTAACAGCAAACTATGGCTACACCTTC
CDR3: CASSQDLTANYGYTF

D: NA
J: TRBJ1-2
V: TRBV11-2
size: few
DNA: TGTGCCAGCAGCTTAGGTACGGCCCTGATAAGAGGCCTCACTGGCTACACCTTC
CDR3: CASSLGTALIRGLTGYTF

D: NA
J: TRBJ1-6
V: TRBV7-6
size: NA
DNA: TGTGCCAGCCAAATTTCGGTGGACTCACCCCTCCACTTT
CDR3: CASQISVDSPLHF

D: NA
J: TRBJ2-1
V: TRBV7-3
size: few
DNA: TGTGCCAGCAGTATAACCCCCAATGAGCAGTTCTTC
CDR3: CASSITPNEQFF

D: NA
J: TRBJ2-1
V: TRBV6-6
size: NA
DNA: TGTGCCAGCAGTCAACCCGGGACTCGTCATGAGCAGTTCTTC
CDR3: CASSQPGTRHEQFF

D: TRBD2
J: TRBJ2-3
V: TRBV11-3
size: NA
DNA: TGTGCCAGCAGCGCCCGCGGGGGATCTAGCACAGATACGCAGTATTTT
CDR3: CASSARGGSSTDTQYF

D: NA
J: TRBJ1-2
V: TRBV7-9
size: NA
DNA: TGTGCCAGCAGCTGGGACAATTTTGGCTACACCTTC
CDR3: CASSWDNFGYTF

D: TRBD2
J: TRBJ2-7
V: TRBV30
size: NA
DNA: TGTGCCTGGAACCAGCGGGGAGCCTACGAGCAGTACTTC
CDR3: CAWNQRGAYEQYF

D: NA
J: TRBJ1-2
V: TRBV6-5
size: NA
DNA: TGTGCCAGCAGTTACAACAGGCCAAGTGATGGCTACACCTTC
CDR3: CASSYNRPSDGYTF

D: NA
J: TRBJ1-1
V: TRBV7-9
size: NA
DNA: TGTGCCAGCAGCTTAGAAACAGGGTTTATGGGGGAGAACACTGAAGCTTTCTTT
CDR3: CASSLETGFMGENTEAFF

D: NA
J: TRBJ2-7
V: TRBV20-1
size: NA
DNA: TGCAGTGCTAACGGCTACGAGCAGTACTTC
CDR3: CSANGYEQYF

D: NA
J: TRBJ2-2
V: TRBV28
size: NA
DNA: TGTGCCAGCAGTTTAGTGGCCAGGGCGGGCGGGGAGCTGTTTTTT
CDR3: CASSLVARAGGELFF

D: TRBD1
J: TRBJ1-5
V: TRBV28
size: few
DNA: TGTGCCAGCAGTTTATCGGCGGACAGGTATAGCAATCAGCCCCAGCATTTT
CDR3: CASSLSADRYSNQPQHF

D: NA
J: TRBJ2-3
V: TRBV6-1
size: NA
DNA: TGTGCCAGCATCGAGGGGAACCCAGATACGCAGTATTTT
CDR3: CASIEGNPDTQYF

D: TRBD2
J: TRBJ2-3
V: TRBV7-2
size: NA
DNA: TGTGCCAGCAGCTTAAGTTGGCCGGGGGGGAGCACAGATACGCAGTATTTT
CDR3: CASSLSWPGGSTDTQYF

D: NA
J: TRBJ1-1
V: TRBV21-1
size: NA
DNA: TGTGCCAGCAGCAATCCCGACAGGGAAAGCACTGAAGCTTTCTTT
CDR3: CASSNPDRESTEAFF

D: NA
J: TRBJ1-2
V: TRBV6-1
size: NA
DNA: TGTGCCAGCAGTGATACGACCTGGGGCTACACCTTC
CDR3: CASSDTTWGYTF

D: TRBD2
J: TRBJ2-1
V: TRBV7-3
size: NA
DNA: TGTGCCAGCAGCTTCGGACTAGCGGGCGAGCAGTTCTTC
CDR3: CASSFGLAGEQFF

D: NA
J: TRBJ1-6
V: TRBV5-1
size: once
DNA: TGCGCCAGCAGCTTGGATCCCTCACCCCTCCACTTT
CDR3: CASSLDPSPLHF

D: TRBD2
J: TRBJ2-5
V: TRBV9
size: NA
DNA: TGTGCCAGCAGCCCCCGGGGTAGCGGGTACCAAGAGACCCAGTACTTC
CDR3: CASSPRGSGYQETQYF

D: NA
J: TRBJ1-2
V: TRBV7-9
size: NA
DNA: TGTGCCAGCAGCTTAGACAGATCCTCTAACTATGGCTACACCTTC
CDR3: CASSLDRSSNYGYTF

D: NA
J: TRBJ2-2
V: TRBV19
size: NA
DNA: TGTGCCAGCCGACTCTACGTCAACACCGGGGAGCTGTTTTTT
CDR3: CASRLYVNTGELFF

D: TRBD2
J: TRBJ2-1
V: TRBV11-3
size: NA
DNA: TGTGCCAGCAGCTTAGATCAGGGGCTAGCGGGCGACTCCTACAATGAGCAGTTCTTC
CDR3: CASSLDQGLAGDSYNEQFF

D: NA
J: TRBJ2-3
V: TRBV11-2
size: NA
DNA: TGTGCCAGCAGCTCCGGGACTTCCCTCACAGATACGCAGTATTTT
CDR3: CASSSGTSLTDTQYF

D: NA
J: TRBJ1-6
V: TRBV19
size: few
DNA: TGTGCCAGTAGTCCGGCCCTTAATTCACCCCTCCACTTT
CDR3: CASSPALNSPLHF

D: NA
J: TRBJ2-5
V: TRBV20-1
size: NA
DNA: TGCAGTGTTCTGGGCCAAGAGACCCAGTACTTC
CDR3: CSVLGQETQYF

D: NA
J: TRBJ2-2
V: TRBV7-3
size: NA
DNA: TGTGCCAGCAGCTCCCCGGGGGCTACCAATACCGGGGAGCTGTTTTTT
CDR3: CASSSPGATNTGELFF

D: NA
J: TRBJ1-1
V: TRBV5-4
size: NA
DNA: TGTGCCAGCAGCTTGACGGTATATGGGGACACTGAAGCTTTCTTT
CDR3: CASSLTVYGDTEAFF

D: TRBD1
J: TRBJ1-1
V: TRBV7-8
size: NA
DNA: TGTGCCAGCACCCCCCTGACCCAGGGGGCCTGGACTGAAGCTTTCTTT
CDR3: CASTPLTQGAWTEAFF

D: NA
J: TRBJ1-5
V: TRBV4-1
size: NA
DNA: TGCGCCAGCAGCCAAACCTACGGTAGGCCTCAGCCCCAGCATTTT
CDR3: CASSQTYGRPQPQHF

D: NA
J: TRBJ2-7
V: TRBV2
size: NA
DNA: TGTGCCAGCAGGACCTTGTCTCAGGCGCAGTACTTC
CDR3: CASRTLSQAQYF

D: TRBD2
J: TRBJ2-1
V: TRBV7-2
size: NA
DNA: TGTGCCAGCAGCTTAGGACTAGCGGGGGGGAATGAGCAGTTCTTC
CDR3: CASSLGLAGGNEQFF

D: NA
J: TRBJ1-1
V: TRBV29-1
size: NA
DNA: TGCAGCGGGGCAGAGTCAAGTCTCAGAGTCAGTGGTTCTTACACTGAAGCTTTCTTT
CDR3: CSGAESSLRVSGSYTEAFF